This TCR beta chain was captured by sequencing in a study of CD8+CD57+ T cells in acquired aplastic anemia. Study context: Sorted CD4+ and CD8+ cells yielded DNA averaging about 3.2 ug. Around 11 million reads were obtained on average for healthy donor CD4+ cells.

The CDR3 length is 12 residues. With 8 bases removed from V and 4 bases from J, the gap between germline ends came to 10 bases. CDR1 WNHNN and CDR2 SYGVQD come from the germline V gene (reference sequence). Genomic DNA, serving as template, underwent TCR beta VDJ and CDR3 profiling. TCRdb passed the reads through MiXCR, listing each CDR3 protein once. The repertoire holds about 190,000 distinct CDR3 sequences, with roughly half as singletons. The clonotype was recovered from a human donor in good health, serving as a control. V and J are TRBV10-1 and TRBJ2-3, with D possibly being TRBD2 (7 bases). The sequenced sample consisted of sorted CD4+, CD8+, or CD8+CD57+ T cells (not recorded which) from PBMCs. The CDR3 loop reads CASGGASDTQYF. CDR3 DNA sequence: TGCGCCAGCGGGGGGGCTTCAGATACGCAGTATTTT.